A selection of T cell receptor beta chains follows, all from one sample in a study of long-term antiretroviral therapy in people with HIV. Data came from immunoSEQ multiplex PCR; TCRdb stores just in-frame clones and leaves some out. The sample yields fewer than 40,000 clones, roughly 77% seen once. The starting material was unsorted PBMCs, obtained 1.9 years after starting antiretroviral therapy. These receptors all stem from a man aged 18 to 30 with HIV. Both conserved end residues are part of each CDR3. D genes are given only for firm matches. Part of the rows lack a size; the others show once, few, many or a class for expanded clones.

D gene: NA
J gene: TRBJ1-4
clone size: NA
CDR3 length: 13
V gene: TRBV7-8
CDR3 protein: CASSFNSNEKLFF
CDR3 DNA: TGTGCCAGCAGCTTCAACAGTAATGAAAAACTGTTTTTT

D gene: TRBD1
J gene: TRBJ2-2
clone size: NA
CDR3 length: 14
V gene: TRBV19
CDR3 protein: CATRDRTNTGELFF
CDR3 DNA: TGTGCCACCCGGGACAGAACGAACACCGGGGAGCTGTTTTTT

D gene: NA
J gene: TRBJ1-4
clone size: NA
CDR3 length: 13
V gene: TRBV28
CDR3 protein: CASSFPDNEKLFF
CDR3 DNA: TGTGCCAGCAGTTTCCCAGATAATGAAAAACTGTTTTTT

D gene: TRBD2
J gene: TRBJ2-2
clone size: NA
CDR3 length: 15
V gene: TRBV5-1
CDR3 protein: CASSAATSGAGELFF
CDR3 DNA: TGCGCCAGCAGCGCCGCGACTAGCGGGGCCGGGGAGCTGTTTTTT

D gene: NA
J gene: TRBJ1-2
clone size: NA
CDR3 length: 13
V gene: TRBV5-8
CDR3 protein: CASSFRRYYGYTF
CDR3 DNA: TGTGCCAGCAGCTTTCGACGTTACTATGGCTACACCTTC

D gene: NA
J gene: TRBJ1-3
clone size: NA
CDR3 length: 14
V gene: TRBV28
CDR3 protein: CASSGPYSGNTIYF
CDR3 DNA: TGTGCCAGCAGTGGACCGTACTCTGGAAACACCATATATTTT

D gene: TRBD1
J gene: TRBJ2-5
clone size: NA
CDR3 length: 13
V gene: TRBV5-4
CDR3 protein: CASTTGDIETQYF
CDR3 DNA: TGTGCCAGCACTACAGGGGATATAGAGACCCAGTACTTC

D gene: NA
J gene: TRBJ1-1
clone size: NA
CDR3 length: 15
V gene: TRBV28
CDR3 protein: CASTLASGRDTEAFF
CDR3 DNA: TGTGCCAGCACTCTAGCGTCAGGTCGGGACACTGAAGCTTTCTTT

D gene: TRBD1
J gene: TRBJ1-2
clone size: few
CDR3 length: 14
V gene: TRBV9
CDR3 protein: CASTLTGENYGYTF
CDR3 DNA: TGTGCCAGCACCCTGACAGGGGAAAACTATGGCTACACCTTC

D gene: NA
J gene: TRBJ1-3
clone size: NA
CDR3 length: 15
V gene: TRBV6-5
CDR3 protein: CASSYSRAVGNTIYF
CDR3 DNA: TGTGCCAGCAGTTACTCGAGAGCGGTTGGAAACACCATATATTTT

D gene: TRBD1
J gene: TRBJ2-5
clone size: NA
CDR3 length: 14
V gene: TRBV28
CDR3 protein: CASTHPTGAETQYF
CDR3 DNA: TGTGCCAGCACTCATCCGACAGGGGCGGAGACCCAGTACTTC

D gene: NA
J gene: TRBJ1-2
clone size: NA
CDR3 length: 13
V gene: TRBV28
CDR3 protein: CASGGPSRGGYTF
CDR3 DNA: TGTGCCAGCGGAGGGCCTTCTAGAGGGGGCTACACCTTC